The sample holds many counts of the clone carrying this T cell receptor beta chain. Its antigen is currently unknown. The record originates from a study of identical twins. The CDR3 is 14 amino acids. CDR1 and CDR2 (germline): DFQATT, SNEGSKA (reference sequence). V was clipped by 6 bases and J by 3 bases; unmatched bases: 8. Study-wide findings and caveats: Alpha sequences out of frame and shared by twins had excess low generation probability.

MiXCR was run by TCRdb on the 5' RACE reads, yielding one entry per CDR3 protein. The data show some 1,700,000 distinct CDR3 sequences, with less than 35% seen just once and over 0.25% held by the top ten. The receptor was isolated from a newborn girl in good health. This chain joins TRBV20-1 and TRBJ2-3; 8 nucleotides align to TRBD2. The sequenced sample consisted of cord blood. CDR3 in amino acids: CSAPPSGRTDTQYF. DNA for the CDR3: TGCAGTGCCCCTCCCAGCGGGAGAACAGATACGCAGTATTTT.